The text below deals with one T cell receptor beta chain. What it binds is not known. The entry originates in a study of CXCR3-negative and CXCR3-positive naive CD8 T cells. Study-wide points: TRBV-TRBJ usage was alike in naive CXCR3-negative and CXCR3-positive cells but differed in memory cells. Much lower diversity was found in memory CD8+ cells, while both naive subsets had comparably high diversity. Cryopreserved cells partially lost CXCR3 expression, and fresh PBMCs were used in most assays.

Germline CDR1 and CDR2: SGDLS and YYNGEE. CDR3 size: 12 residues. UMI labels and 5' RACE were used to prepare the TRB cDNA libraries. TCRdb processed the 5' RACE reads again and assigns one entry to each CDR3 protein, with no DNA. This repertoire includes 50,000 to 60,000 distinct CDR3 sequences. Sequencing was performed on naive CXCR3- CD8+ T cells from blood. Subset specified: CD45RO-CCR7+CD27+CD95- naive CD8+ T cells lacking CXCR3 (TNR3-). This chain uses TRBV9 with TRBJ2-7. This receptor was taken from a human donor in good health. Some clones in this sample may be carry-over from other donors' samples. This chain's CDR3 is CASSVGVDEQYF.